The next 29 T cell receptor beta chains were all read from a single sample in a study of CD8 T cells in ankylosing spondylitis. TCRdb reanalysed the 5' RACE reads using MiXCR and keeps one entry per CDR3 protein. This table holds fewer than 130,000 distinct CDR3 sequences, approximately 25% found once. Specimen: synovial fluid, either unsorted or a sorted T cell fraction (not recorded which). Every receptor here comes from a male donor with ankylosing spondylitis.

This chain connects TRBV4-2 to TRBJ2-3; D perhaps matches TRBD2 (6 bases). The CDR3 loop spans 16 amino acids. Trimming shortened V by 4 bases and J by 2 bases, and 16 bases separated the two germline ends. Germline loops: CDR1 LGHNA, CDR2 YNFKEQ. This chain's CDR3 is CASSPGGARDTDTQYF. In DNA form, the CDR3 reads TGTGCCAGCAGCCCTGGCGGGGCGAGGGACACAGATACGCAGTATTTT.

About this clonotype itself: At one end the junction does not follow the germline gene, possibly because of a read error. The chain joins TRBV5-5 to TRBJ2-2; 10 bases align to TRBD1. Germline values: CDR1 SGHKS, CDR2 YYEKEE (reference sequence). The CDR3 contains 16 residues. CDR3 nucleotides: TGTGCCAGCAGAACCCGGGACAGGGGTACAGACGGGGAGCTGTATTTT. Its protein product is CASRTRDRGTDGELYF. Variable domain in full (rest from reference TRBV5-5 and TRBJ2-2): DAGVTQSPTHLIKTRGQQVTLRCSPISGHKSVSWYQQVLGQGPQFIFQYYEKEERGRGNFPDRFSARQFPNYSSELNVNALLLGDSALYLCASRTRDRGTDGELYFGEGSRLTVL.

This chain links TRBV6-2 or TRBV6-3 with TRBJ2-3, with 13 nucleotides matching TRBD2. The CDR3 loop spans 16 amino acids. Germline V gene lookup returns CDR1 MNHEY and CDR2 SVGEGT. After removal of 8 bases from V and 0 bases from J, the junction contained 5 bases not matched to a gene. The CDR3 bases are TGTGCCAGCGGACTAGCGGGAGCCACTAGCACAGATACGCAGTATTTT. Its translation is CASGLAGATSTDTQYF.

The CDR3 reads CASSFDHNEQFF. The DNA for the CDR3 is TGTGCCAGCAGCTTCGACCACAATGAGCAGTTCTTC. V and J are TRBV7-9 and TRBJ2-1; unclear D gene. The CDR3 runs to 12 residues. The V end was cut by 3 bases, the J end by 5 bases, with 5 bases between. Germline V lookup: CDR1 SEHNR, CDR2 FQNEAQ (reference sequence).

The CDR3 sequence is CASSLVPTGVVNTEAFF. As DNA, the CDR3 is TGCGCCAGCAGCTTGGTCCCGACAGGGGTGGTGAACACTGAAGCTTTCTTT. The genes are TRBV5-1 and TRBJ1-1, with 8 bases lining up with TRBD1. The germline gives CDR1 SGHRS, CDR2 YFSETQ. CDR3 length: 17 amino acids. V shed 0 bases and J 0 bases; nucleotides not matched to a gene: 7. Supplemented by reference TRBV5-1 and TRBJ1-1, the full variable domain reads KAGVTQTPRYLIKTRGQQVTLSCSPISGHRSVSWYQQTPGQGLQFLFEYFSETQRNKGNFPGRFSGRQFSNSRSEMNVSTLELGDSALYLCASSLVPTGVVNTEAFFGQGTRLTVV.

This clonotype was recorded a few times. The chain couples TRBV7-8 to TRBJ1-6; 8 nucleotides match TRBD1. This CDR3 region has 14 residues. Trimming at V came to 5 bases and at J to 10 bases, leaving 7 bases not matched to a gene. Per germline, CDR1 SGHVS and CDR2 FQNEAQ. CDR3: CASSLGTGGSPLHF. The CDR3 DNA reads TGTGCCAGCAGCCTGGGGACAGGCGGCTCACCCCTCCACTTT.

The rearrangement joins TRBV20-1 to TRBJ2-3, with 8 bases fitting TRBD2. The CDR3 is made up of 16 amino acids. Germline lookup yields CDR1 DFQATT and CDR2 SNEGSKA (reference sequence). With 0 bases clipped from V and 8 bases from J, the junction kept 13 bases outside the gene matches. The CDR3 region is CSARDRISGISGTQYF. CDR3 in DNA: TGCAGTGCTAGAGATCGGATTAGCGGGATTAGTGGTACGCAGTATTTT.

As to this clonotype: This may be a read error: a much more frequent sequence differs by one nucleotide. This chain joins TRBV12-3 or TRBV12-4 and TRBJ2-2; D is unclear. This CDR3 contains 13 residues. V lost 5 bases to trimming and J lost 4 bases, with 8 bases between them. CDR3 sequence: CASSHRFTGELFF. The CDR3 nucleotides are TGTGCCAGCAGTCACCGCTTCACCGGGGAGCTGTTTTTT.

The gene calls are TRBV7-2 and TRBJ2-7, with D possibly TRBD2 on 6 matching bases. The length of the CDR3 is 15 residues. Trimming pared 5 bases from V and 0 bases from J, leaving 14 bases between. CDR1 is SGHTA and CDR2 is FQGNSA in the germline V gene. The CDR3 spells CASSHGGTGSYEQYF. As DNA, the CDR3 is TGTGCCAGCAGCCACGGGGGAACGGGCTCCTACGAGCAGTACTTC.

This clonotype was counted many times. The chain uses TRBV3-1 and TRBJ1-1; the D gene is possibly TRBD1 (5 bases). Looked up from germline, CDR1 is LGHDT and CDR2 is YNNKEL (reference sequence). This CDR3 has 15 residues. V dropped 3 bases and J dropped 2 bases, with 13 bases sitting between them. CDR3 residues: CASSHSGGTNTEAFF. CDR3 DNA sequence: TGTGCCAGCAGCCATTCCGGAGGGACTAACACTGAAGCTTTCTTT.

The rearrangement joins TRBV6-1 to TRBJ1-5; the match to TRBD1 covers 10 bases. Germline V gene data show CDR1 as MNHNS and CDR2 as SASEGT. V shed 9 bases, J shed 4 bases, and the junction held 3 bases outside the gene matches. The CDR3 contains 13 residues. The CDR3 reads CASLGQGNQPQHF. Here the CDR3 DNA reads TGTGCCAGTTTGGGACAGGGGAATCAGCCCCAGCATTTT.

The DNA for the CDR3 is TGTGCCAGCATTCTGACGGACAACACTGAAGCTTTCTTT. The encoded protein is CASILTDNTEAFF. The chain couples TRBV2 to TRBJ1-1, with no clear D. Trimming cost V 7 bases and J 2 bases, with 11 bases left between them. This CDR3 is built from 13 residues. The germline CDR1 and CDR2 sequences are SNHLY and FYNNEI. The full variable domain, its missing parts supplied by reference TRBV2 and TRBJ1-1, is EPEVTQTPSHQVTQMGQEVILRCVPISNHLYFYWYRQILGQKVEFLVSFYNNEISEKSEIFDDQFSVERPDGSNFTLKIRSTKLEDSAMYFCASILTDNTEAFFGQGTRLTVV.

The chain joins TRBV11-2 to TRBJ1-1; D gene uncertain. Germline V gene lookup returns CDR1 SGHAT and CDR2 FQNNGV. CDR3 size: 13 residues. The ends were cut back, 4 bases at V and 1 base at J, with 7 bases in the middle. The DNA of the CDR3 is TGTGCCAGCAGCTCCTTACCGAACACTGAAGCTTTCTTT. Translating it yields CASSSLPNTEAFF.

The V call is TRBV25-1, the J call TRBJ2-7; the D is unclear. Trimming stripped 6 bases from V and 1 base from J, with 13 bases between. The CDR3 is 14 amino acids. CDR1 is MGHDK and CDR2 is SYGVNS in the germline V gene. CDR3 amino acids: CASSLTASSYEQYF. The CDR3 DNA sequence: TGTGCCAGCAGCCTGACGGCTTCATCCTACGAGCAGTACTTC.

The table lists this clonotype with a few counts. V is TRBV20-1 and J is TRBJ2-1; 8 positions match TRBD2. V lost 3 bases and J lost 5; bases outside the gene matches: 12. CDR1 is DFQATT, CDR2 SNEGSKA, per germline (reference sequence). The CDR3 runs to 16 residues. DNA for the CDR3: TGCAGTGCTAGGCTACACCGGCTAGCGGGCCACAATGAGCAGTTCTTC. It is translated as CSARLHRLAGHNEQFF.

The CDR3 DNA reads TGCAGCGCTGGATGGCGGAGAGAGGGGCAAGAGACCCAGTACTTC. Its protein product is CSAGWRREGQETQYF. The V gene is TRBV29-1, the J gene TRBJ2-5; D possibly matches TRBD1 or TRBD2 (5 bases each). The CDR3 extends over 15 amino acids. V lost 7 bases and J 2 bases, leaving 20 bases between the germline ends. From germline, CDR1 is SQVTM and CDR2 ANQGSEA.

This rearrangement joins TRBV20-1 to TRBJ2-7, with D possibly being TRBD2 (7 bases). V was clipped by 7 bases and J by 6 bases, with 16 bases between them. Germline CDR1 is DFQATT and CDR2 is SNEGSKA (reference sequence). CDR3 length: 12 amino acids. This chain's CDR3 is CSGGARGAEQYF. In DNA, the CDR3 is TGCAGTGGGGGGGCCCGGGGGGCCGAGCAGTACTTC.

This sequence joins TRBV10-3 and TRBJ1-5, with 9 bases aligning to TRBD1. CDR1 is ENHRY and CDR2 is SYGVKD in the germline V gene. The CDR3 is 16 residues long. V was pared by 0 bases and J by 6 bases, with 6 bases of the junction left unmatched. CDR3 in amino acids: CAISESARQGVQPQHF. The CDR3, as DNA: TGTGCCATCAGTGAGTCCGCCCGACAGGGGGTTCAGCCCCAGCATTTT.

J is TRBJ2-1 and V is TRBV5-5; 11 bases line up with TRBD1. V trimming: 0 bases; J trimming: 4 bases; junction bases outside the gene matches: 3. The germline CDR1 and CDR2 sequences are SGHKS and YYEKEE (reference sequence). This CDR3 comprises 16 residues. CDR3 nucleotides: TGTGCCAGCAGCTTGGCGGACAGGGGGCAGTACAATGAGCAGTTCTTC. Translating gives CASSLADRGQYNEQFF.

V and J are TRBV5-6 and TRBJ1-1; 8 positions agree with TRBD1. V lost 4 bases, J lost 5 bases, and 4 bases stayed unmatched. Germline V gives CDR1 SGHDT, CDR2 YYEEEE. CDR3 length: 13 residues. This chain's CDR3 is CASSPDRDTEAFF. The CDR3 DNA is TGTGCCAGCAGCCCGGACAGGGATACTGAAGCTTTCTTT. The complete variable domain, with remaining parts taken from reference TRBV5-6 and TRBJ1-1, reads DAGVTQSPTHLIKTRGQQVTLRCSPKSGHDTVSWYQQALGQGPQFIFQYYEEEERQRGNFPDRFSGHQFPNYSSELNVNALLLGDSALYLCASSPDRDTEAFFGQGTRLTVV.

The chain carries TRBV5-1 and TRBJ2-3; D may be TRBD1 (6 bases). The CDR3 is made up of 16 amino acids. CDR1 is SGHRS, CDR2 YFSETQ, per germline. The germline V and J ends were trimmed by 1 base and 2 bases, with 14 bases remaining between them. The CDR3 coding sequence is TGCGCCAGCAGCTTGTTTTGGACAGTTGACACAGATACGCAGTATTTT. It specifies CASSLFWTVDTDTQYF.

This clonotype showed up just a few times. The gene calls are TRBV27 and TRBJ1-4; D unresolved. The CDR3 is 15 amino acids. The germline V gene has CDR1 MNHEY and CDR2 SMNVEV (reference sequence). With 1 base removed from V and 3 bases from J, the gap between germline ends came to 9 bases. CDR3: CASSLLSGANEKLFF. For the CDR3, the DNA is TGTGCCAGCAGTTTATTATCCGGAGCTAATGAAAAACTGTTTTTT.

This chain connects TRBV5-4 to TRBJ1-1, with D unresolved. Trimming left V 3 bases short and J 1 base short, with 7 bases between. The length of the CDR3 is 13 residues. Germline V gene sequence: CDR1 SGHNT, CDR2 YYREEE (reference sequence). The CDR3 nucleotides are TGTGCCAGCAGCTGGCCCCAGAACACTGAAGCTTTCTTT. Protein sequence: CASSWPQNTEAFF.

This clonotype was seen only a few times. The rearrangement links TRBV27 to TRBJ2-7; 10 bases map to TRBD2. The CDR3 sequence is 15 residues long. V dropped 1 base and J dropped 6; count of bases not matched to a gene: 6. Germline loops: CDR1 MNHEY, CDR2 SMNVEV (reference sequence). The CDR3 protein is CASSLFLAGVFEQYF. CDR3 nucleotides: TGTGCCAGCAGTTTATTCCTAGCGGGGGTTTTCGAGCAGTACTTC.

The chain uses TRBV11-3 and TRBJ2-3; TRBD2 aligns across 7 bases. The CDR3 sequence is 15 residues long. The germline V gene encodes CDR1 SGHNT and CDR2 YENEEA. The V gene end was trimmed by 5 bases and the J gene end by 3 bases; junction bases not matched to a gene: 8. CDR3 residues: CASSVGGEVTDTQYF. The CDR3 bases are TGTGCCAGCAGCGTTGGGGGGGAGGTAACAGATACGCAGTATTTT.

This clonotype occurred a few times. The chain carries TRBV18 and TRBJ2-5; 13 nucleotides align to TRBD2. The CDR3 sequence is 17 residues long. Losses at the gene ends were 0 bases for V and 9 bases for J; bases not matched to a gene: 10. CDR1 is KGHSH and CDR2 is LQKENI in the germline V gene. The CDR3, as DNA: TGTGCCAGCTCACCACCGTCCGGACTAGCGGGAGTAGGGTCCCAGTACTTC. Amino acid sequence: CASSPPSGLAGVGSQYF.

This clonotype appeared a few times. The chain has TRBV20-1 and TRBJ1-4, with D hard to call. Germline lookup yields CDR1 DFQATT and CDR2 SNEGSKA (reference sequence). This CDR3 contains 15 residues. The V gene lost 0 bases and the J gene lost 5 bases, with 13 bases spanning the gap. Here the CDR3 reads CSARDRKRENEKLFF. The CDR3 DNA follows: TGCAGTGCTAGAGATCGGAAAAGAGAGAATGAAAAACTGTTTTTT.

This clonotype has only one observation. The CDR3: CASSIIAGGPRDTQYF. DNA of the CDR3: TGTGCCAGCAGCATAATAGCGGGAGGGCCGAGAGATACGCAGTATTTT. V and J are TRBV5-5 and TRBJ2-3, with 11 bases that match TRBD2. This CDR3 is 16 amino acids long. Trimming at V came to 4 bases and at J to 5 bases, leaving 9 bases not matched to a gene. CDR1 SGHKS and CDR2 YYEKEE come from the germline V gene (reference sequence).

The chain combines TRBV11-3 with TRBJ1-2; D gene ambiguous. The V end was cut by 5 bases, the J end by 2 bases, with 6 bases between. The germline V gene encodes CDR1 SGHNT and CDR2 YENEEA. The CDR3 has 12 residues. The CDR3 nucleotides are TGTGCCAGCAGCCCGGACAACTATGGCTACACCTTC. It specifies CASSPDNYGYTF.